This T cell receptor beta chain came from a study of metastatic and nonmetastatic thyroid tumors. Overall study: Where malignant and benign thyroid patients were concerned, repertoires were compared across blood and tumor or nodule tissue.

Trimming pared 0 bases from V and 3 bases from J, leaving 17 bases between. The CDR3 totals 16 residues. CDR1 and CDR2 (germline): DFQATT, SNEGSKA (reference sequence). Authors' data handling: Construction of a distant-metastasis classifier for papillary thyroid cancer relied on CDR3 differences across clinicopathological groups. TCRdb re-processed the PCR reads through MiXCR. TCRdb assigned the V and J calls; the authors' analysis was not used. The sample has around 40,000 clones; approximately 18% are singletons. Study-level points and caveats: Relative to benign nodules, malignant thyroid tumors were reportedly characterized by significantly elevated TCR beta diversity in blood and tumor.

No patient had received any treatment before thyroid surgery. Details on this clone: Its antigen is currently unknown.

This rearrangement joins TRBV20-1 to TRBJ1-1, with a tentative D call TRBD1 (5 bases). The TCR originated in a male donor with papillary thyroid cancer or a benign thyroid nodule (not recorded which). Some clones in this sample may be carry-over from other donors' samples. Sequenced sample: blood. In nucleotides, the CDR3 is TGCAGTGCTAGAGATTGTTCCCGGGGGGACCACACTGAAGCTTTCTTT. It yields the protein CSARDCSRGDHTEAFF.